A selection of T cell receptor beta chains follows, all from one sample in a study of cytomegalovirus exposure and HLA in healthy donors. The repertoire was sequenced with immunoSEQ multiplex PCR; TCRdb's copy has only in-frame clones and lacks some. The repertoire consists of approximately 100,000 clones, with 50% to 70% occurring once and the leading ten covering around 3.9%. Sequenced input: PBMCs. These TCRs come from a man under 40 in good health and CMV-seropositive. CDR3s include the opening cysteine and the closing phenylalanine or tryptophan. The D gene is left open where the match is weak. Clone size is stated in some rows and not others, as once, few, many or a class when expanded.

size | J | V | D | DNA | CDR3
- | TRBJ2-7 | TRBV13 | TRBD2 | TGTGCCAGCAGCTCCCCCCGCGGGAGCTCCTACGAGCAGTACTTC | CASSSPRGSSYEQYF
- | TRBJ1-1 | TRBV4-1 | - | TGCGCCAGCAGCCAAGATCGAAACAGTAACACTGAAGCTTTCTTT | CASSQDRNSNTEAFF
- | TRBJ2-7 | TRBV9 | TRBD2 | TGTGCCAGCAGCGTAGCCTACTCTAGCGGACCCTACGAGCAGTACTTC | CASSVAYSSGPYEQYF
- | TRBJ2-7 | TRBV4-1 | - | TGCGCCAGCAGCCAGAACCAAGCTGGACAATACTACGAGCAGTACTTC | CASSQNQAGQYYEQYF
- | TRBJ1-1 | TRBV6-1 | TRBD1 | TGTGCCAGTCGGGACAGGGGTTTTATGAACACTGAAGCTTTCTTT | CASRDRGFMNTEAFF
- | TRBJ1-5 | TRBV18 | TRBD1 | TGTGCCAGCTCACCTACGACAGGGGATCAGCCCCAGCATTTT | CASSPTTGDQPQHF
- | TRBJ2-1 | TRBV10-3 | - | TGTGCCATCAGTGAGAGGTGGGGGGTCGAGCGCGAGCAGTTCTTC | CAISERWGVEREQFF
- | TRBJ1-2 | TRBV6-5 | - | TGTGCCAGCAGTTATGGGCCGGTCTATGGCTACACCTTC | CASSYGPVYGYTF
- | TRBJ1-2 | TRBV7-9 | TRBD1 | TGTGCCAGCAGCCCGACAGGGTACGGCTACACCTTC | CASSPTGYGYTF
- | TRBJ2-1 | TRBV5-1 | TRBD2 | TGCGCCAGCAGCTTGGTACCAGCGGGGGGGCTGTATAATGAGCAGTTCTTC | CASSLVPAGGLYNEQFF
few | TRBJ1-4 | TRBV29-1 | TRBD1 | TGCAGCGGAAGACAGGGGACGACAACTAATGAAAAACTGTTTTTT | CSGRQGTTTNEKLFF
- | TRBJ2-1 | TRBV7-8 | TRBD2 | TGTGCCAGCTTGGGACTAGCGGGGGGTGATGAGCAGTTCTTC | CASLGLAGGDEQFF
- | TRBJ2-7 | TRBV7-6 | TRBD1 | TGTGCCAGCACCCCGACTGGGACAGAGCTATACGAGCAGTACTTC | CASTPTGTELYEQYF
- | TRBJ2-1 | TRBV14 | - | TGTGCCAGCAGCCAAAGGGGTCAATACAATGAGCAGTTCTTC | CASSQRGQYNEQFF
- | TRBJ1-1 | TRBV18 | - | TGTGCCAGCTCACCACCTCGGGGGGGAGAAACTGAAGCTTTCTTT | CASSPPRGGETEAFF